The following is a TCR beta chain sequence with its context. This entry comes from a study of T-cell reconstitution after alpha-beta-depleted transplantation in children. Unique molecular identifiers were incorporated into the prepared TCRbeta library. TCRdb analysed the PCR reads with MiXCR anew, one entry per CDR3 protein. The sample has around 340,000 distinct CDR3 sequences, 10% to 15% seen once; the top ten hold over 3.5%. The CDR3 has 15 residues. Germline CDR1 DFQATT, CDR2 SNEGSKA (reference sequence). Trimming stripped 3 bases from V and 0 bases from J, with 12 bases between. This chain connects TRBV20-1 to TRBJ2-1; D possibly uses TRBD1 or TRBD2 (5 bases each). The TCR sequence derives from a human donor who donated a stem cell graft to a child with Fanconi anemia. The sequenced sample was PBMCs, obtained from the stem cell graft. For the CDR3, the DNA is TGCAGTGCTAGCCCCGGGACGAGCTCCTACAATGAGCAGTTCTTC. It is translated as CSASPGTSSYNEQFF.